A single sample gave rise to the 31 T cell receptor beta chains below, sequenced in a study of neurological immune-mediated disorders. Regarding time point: longitudinal time-point 2. Each CDR3 protein gets one entry after TCRdb re-called the 5' RACE reads with MiXCR. The sample consists of about 66,000 distinct CDR3 sequences, around 10% of them appearing once. Source material: PBMCs. Receptors were obtained from a young man in good health.

This clonotype was recorded many times. The chain combines TRBV6-1 with TRBJ2-5, with a weak D call TRBD2 (6 bases). Germline V CDR1 and CDR2: MNHNS, SASEGT. CDR3 length: 14 residues. Trimming stripped 7 bases from V and 4 bases from J, with 16 bases between. The CDR3 DNA reads as TGTGCCAGCAAAGGGAGGCCCCGAGGAGAGACCCAGTACTTC. It codes for CASKGRPRGETQYF.

This clonotype was seen repeatedly, ten times or more. The rearrangement joins TRBV27 to TRBJ1-2; D uncertain. In germline, CDR1 is MNHEY, CDR2 SMNVEV (reference sequence). The CDR3 runs 13 residues. The V and J ends lost 6 bases and 8 bases respectively, with 16 bases between them. In nucleotides, the CDR3 is TGTGCCAGCAGGAATCCCGGGGTGCAGGGCTACACCTTC. This gives the protein CASRNPGVQGYTF.

The table lists this clonotype with many counts. The V gene is TRBV2, the J gene TRBJ2-3; 9 bases map to TRBD2. Trimming cost V 2 bases and J 2 bases; bases outside gene matches: 8. CDR1 and CDR2 (germline): SNHLY, FYNNEI. The CDR3 loop spans 17 amino acids. CDR3 DNA sequence: TGTGCCAGCAGTGAAAATAGCGGGAGCCTCCACACAGATACGCAGTATTTT. Translating gives CASSENSGSLHTDTQYF.

This clonotype showed up many times. The chain combines TRBV5-1 with TRBJ2-7, with 9 bases lining up with TRBD2. Trimming at V came to 3 bases and at J to 1 base, leaving 8 bases not matched to a gene. The CDR3 covers 16 residues. Germline values: CDR1 SGHRS, CDR2 YFSETQ. The CDR3 coding sequence is TGCGCCAGCAGCTCCCCCGGGACTAGCAAATCCTACGAGCAGTACTTC. Amino acids: CASSSPGTSKSYEQYF. The full variable domain, in which reference TRBV5-1 and TRBJ2-7 provide the parts outside the CDR3, is KAGVTQTPRYLIKTRGQQVTLSCSPISGHRSVSWYQQTPGQGLQFLFEYFSETQRNKGNFPGRFSGRQFSNSRSEMNVSTLELGDSALYLCASSSPGTSKSYEQYFGPGTRLTVT.

The sample holds many counts of this clonotype. This CDR3 reads CASSQGGAATMNTEAFF. For the CDR3, the DNA is TGCGCCAGCAGCCAAGGGGGGGCAGCAACCATGAACACTGAAGCTTTCTTT. This sequence joins TRBV4-1 and TRBJ1-1; D is perhaps TRBD1 (6 bases). Germline V gene lookup returns CDR1 MGHRA and CDR2 YSYEKL. Trimming left V 1 base short and J 0 bases short, with 15 bases between. This CDR3 is built from 17 residues.

There are many counts of this clonotype. The chain has TRBV28 and TRBJ2-1; D possibly corresponds to TRBD1 (6 bases). The germline gives CDR1 MDHEN, CDR2 SYDVKM. The length of the CDR3 is 16 residues. Trimming stripped 4 bases from V and 2 bases from J, with 15 bases between. CDR3 bases: TGTGCCAGCAGTTCCATGGACAGCTTAACCTACAATGAGCAGTTCTTC. Translation gives CASSSMDSLTYNEQFF.

This clonotype appeared many times. Its ends do not fully match the called genes, so a read error is possible. The chain combines TRBV5-1 with TRBJ2-7; 9 nucleotides match TRBD1. CDR1 is SGHRS and CDR2 is YFSETQ in the germline V gene. CDR3 size: 13 residues. In nucleotides, the CDR3 is TGCGCCAGCAGCTTGGCCGGGACAGGGAATTTGGACTTC. It yields the protein CASSLAGTGNLDF.

The rearrangement links TRBV20-1 to TRBJ2-5; D is undetermined. This CDR3 spans 13 amino acids. V was trimmed by 6 bases and J by 2 bases, leaving 13 bases between them. CDR1 and CDR2 from the germline V gene are DFQATT and SNEGSKA (reference sequence). CDR3 coding DNA: TGCAGTGCAACCCCGCTGGGTCAAGAGACCCAGTACTTC. Translated: CSATPLGQETQYF.

This clonotype was seen a handful of times. This chain links TRBV7-9 with TRBJ2-5, with 8 bases identical to TRBD1. V lost 2 bases, J lost 4 bases, and 12 bases stayed unmatched. The V gene's germline CDR1 is SEHNR and CDR2 FQNEAQ (reference sequence). CDR3 length: 17 residues. CDR3 region: CASSLKSTGTGSETQYF. DNA of the CDR3: TGTGCCAGCAGCTTAAAGTCCACGGGGACAGGTTCAGAGACCCAGTACTTC.

This clonotype has ten or more counts. The chain carries TRBV3-1 and TRBJ1-2; 7 bases match TRBD1. This CDR3 is built from 14 residues. Per the germline V gene, CDR1 is LGHDT and CDR2 is YNNKEL (reference sequence). V trimming: 1 base; J trimming: 8 bases; junction bases outside the gene matches: 7. The CDR3 here is CASSQGQGVGGYTF. CDR3 nucleotide sequence: TGTGCCAGCAGCCAAGGACAGGGTGTCGGCGGCTACACCTTC.

This clonotype was found many times. The chain couples TRBV29-1 to TRBJ2-6; the D is unclear. This CDR3 comprises 13 residues. Germline CDR1 and CDR2: SQVTM and ANQGSEA. V was pared by 5 bases and J by 1 base, with 6 bases between. The CDR3 loop reads CSVRRSGANVLTF. The CDR3 bases are TGCAGCGTTCGTAGGTCTGGGGCCAACGTCCTGACTTTC. The full variable domain, rest sourced from reference TRBV29-1 and TRBJ2-6, is SAVISQKPSRDICQRGTSLTIQCQVDSQVTMMFWYRQQPGQSLTLIATANQGSEATYESGFVIDKFPISRPNLTFSTLTVSNMSPEDSSIYLCSVRRSGANVLTFGAGSRLTVL.

This clonotype was detected only once. The gene calls are TRBV3-1 and TRBJ2-2, with 9 bases identical to TRBD2. The length of the CDR3 is 16 residues. Losses at the gene ends were 4 bases for V and 5 bases for J; bases not matched to a gene: 8. The germline V gene encodes CDR1 LGHDT and CDR2 YNNKEL (reference sequence). The CDR3 DNA is TGTGCCAGCAGCCCGCCGGGTAGCGGGAGTACCGGGGAGCTGTTTTTT. Encoded protein: CASSPPGSGSTGELFF.

The chain combines TRBV6-4 with TRBJ2-1; the D gene is possibly TRBD2 (5 bases). The CDR3 is made up of 13 amino acids. Per the germline V gene, CDR1 is MRHNA and CDR2 is SNTAGT. The V gene lost 3 bases and the J gene lost 13 bases, with 16 bases spanning the gap. The CDR3: CASSDNRRGDQFF. The CDR3 coding sequence is TGTGCCAGCAGTGATAATCGTCGGGGTGATCAGTTCTTC.

This clonotype was counted many times. The J gene is TRBJ2-1, the V gene TRBV6-4; tentative D call: TRBD2 (6 bases). The germline V gene has CDR1 MRHNA and CDR2 SNTAGT. This CDR3 has 14 residues. V lost 6 bases, J lost 9 bases, and 18 bases lay in between. CDR3 region: CASRASEIRGEQFF. The CDR3 nucleotides read TGTGCCAGCAGAGCTAGCGAGATTCGTGGTGAGCAGTTCTTC.

This clonotype came up many times. This chain connects TRBV11-2 to TRBJ1-6, with unresolved D. The ends were cut back, 3 bases at V and 6 bases at J, with 12 bases in the middle. Germline CDR1 and CDR2: SGHAT and FQNNGV. The CDR3 length is 15 residues. In nucleotides, the CDR3 is TGTGCCAGCAGCTTCTTCTTAGGGAGTAATTCACCCCTCCACTTT. Translated: CASSFFLGSNSPLHF.

The rearrangement uses TRBV7-8 and TRBJ1-4; D is possibly TRBD1 (5 bases). There are 14 residues in the CDR3. Trimming took 1 base from V and 8 from J, leaving 11 bases between them. From germline, CDR1 is SGHVS and CDR2 FQNEAQ. Here the CDR3 DNA reads TGTGCCAGCAGCTTAGGGGGGGGTTTGGAAAAACTGTTTTTT. This sequence encodes CASSLGGGLEKLFF.

In this sample, this clonotype turned up many times. In DNA, the CDR3 is TGCGCCAGCAGCTTGGTCACAGGGGGCGCGTTGAACAATGAGCAGTTCTTC. It yields the protein CASSLVTGGALNNEQFF. The V gene is TRBV5-1, the J gene TRBJ2-1; 9 bases map to TRBD1. The CDR3 loop spans 17 amino acids. The V segment lost 0 bases and the J segment 5 bases; nucleotides outside the gene matches: 9. Germline loops: CDR1 SGHRS, CDR2 YFSETQ.

Many counts were recorded for this clonotype. The V call is TRBV12-3 or TRBV12-4, the J call TRBJ2-1, with D unclear. The V end lost 7 bases, the J end lost 10 bases, and 11 bases lay between the germline ends. The CDR3 loop spans 11 amino acids. For the CDR3, the DNA is TGTGCCAGCACTCCCCTGGGGGAGCAGTTCTTC. Its translation: CASTPLGEQFF.

Ten or more counts support this clonotype. A junction boundary mismatches the germline segment, possibly from a read error. The chain combines TRBV29-1 with TRBJ1-1; perhaps TRBD1 as D (6 bases). In germline, CDR1 is SQVTM, CDR2 ANQGSEA. The length of the CDR3 is 16 residues. The DNA of the CDR3 is TGCAGCGGTGAAGGCCTGCAGGGGAGAGCCGACACTGAAGCTTTCTTT. Translated: CSGEGLQGRADTEAFF. Full variable domain (remainder filled in from reference TRBV29-1 and TRBJ1-1): SAVISQKPSRDICQRGTSLTIQCQVDSQVTMMFWYRQQPGQSLTLIATANQGSEATYESGFVIDKFPISRPNLTFSTLTVSNMSPEDSSIYLCSGEGLQGRADTEAFFGQGTRLTVV.

This clonotype has at least ten counts. The chain uses TRBV6-4 and TRBJ1-5; D is unresolved. The germline gives CDR1 MRHNA, CDR2 SNTAGT. The germline V and J ends were trimmed by 4 bases and 4 bases, with 8 bases remaining between them. There are 13 residues in the CDR3. CDR3 region: CASSAESNQPQHF. The CDR3 nucleotides are TGTGCCAGCAGTGCAGAGAGTAATCAGCCCCAGCATTTT.

Ten or more counts support this clonotype. The rearrangement uses TRBV5-6 and TRBJ2-4, with TRBD1 matching 8 bases. In germline, CDR1 is SGHDT, CDR2 YYEEEE. This CDR3 contains 14 residues. Trimming removed 2 bases from V and 9 bases from J; junction bases left unmatched: 7. CDR3 bases: TGTGCCAGCAGCTTCGGCGGCCAGGGGGCCATTCAGTACTTC. Its translation: CASSFGGQGAIQYF. Full variable domain (missing parts from reference TRBV5-6 and TRBJ2-4): DAGVTQSPTHLIKTRGQQVTLRCSPKSGHDTVSWYQQALGQGPQFIFQYYEEEERQRGNFPDRFSGHQFPNYSSELNVNALLLGDSALYLCASSFGGQGAIQYFGAGTRLSVL.

V usage is TRBV21-1 and J usage is TRBJ2-1; TRBD2, the table's D call, was not compared with the DNA. TRBV21-1 is a recognized pseudogene. The CDR3 consists of 18 residues. CDR3 sequence (DNA): TGTGCCAGCAGCAAAGCTTTCGGGACTAGCGGGGGATACAATGAGCAGTTCTTC. Protein product: CASSKAFGTSGGYNEQFF.

At least ten counts were recorded for this clonotype. The V and J genes are TRBV20-1 and TRBJ1-5; no firm D call. This CDR3 contains 17 residues. Germline lookup yields CDR1 DFQATT and CDR2 SNEGSKA (reference sequence). Between the trimmed V and J ends, which lost 1 base and 0 bases, there was a span of 16 bases. The CDR3 here is CSARVSGSPASNQPQHF. The CDR3 DNA follows: TGCAGTGCTAGAGTAAGCGGATCACCAGCTAGCAATCAGCCCCAGCATTTT.

This clonotype was observed at least ten times. The chain carries TRBV5-1 and TRBJ2-5; D is possibly TRBD2 (6 bases). The length of the CDR3 is 16 residues. Trimming cost V 0 bases and J 2 bases, with 14 bases left between them. Germline V gene sequence: CDR1 SGHRS, CDR2 YFSETQ. Here the CDR3 DNA reads TGCGCCAGCAGCTTGGGACAGACTAGGGATCAAGAGACCCAGTACTTC. This encodes CASSLGQTRDQETQYF.

This clonotype was counted many times. V is TRBV5-1 and J is TRBJ2-5, with 9 bases matching TRBD2. CDR3 length: 17 amino acids. The ends lost 4 bases at V and 5 bases at J; junction bases unmatched: 15. Germline values: CDR1 SGHRS, CDR2 YFSETQ. The CDR3 nucleotides are TGCGCCAGCAGCCCGGCCGACCTAGCGGGATACGGGGAGACCCAGTACTTC. Protein: CASSPADLAGYGETQYF. Full variable domain (outside the CDR3, taken from reference TRBV5-1 and TRBJ2-5): KAGVTQTPRYLIKTRGQQVTLSCSPISGHRSVSWYQQTPGQGLQFLFEYFSETQRNKGNFPGRFSGRQFSNSRSEMNVSTLELGDSALYLCASSPADLAGYGETQYFGPGTRLLVL.

This clonotype was seen ten or more times. The chain couples TRBV28 to TRBJ2-7, with D maybe TRBD1 (5 bases). Trimming took 8 bases from V and 6 from J, leaving 20 bases between them. The CDR3 has 14 amino acids. Germline V lookup: CDR1 MDHEN, CDR2 SYDVKM. The CDR3 sequence: CASSFVGPVAEQYF. CDR3 coding DNA: TGTGCCAGCTCGTTCGTGGGGCCAGTGGCCGAGCAGTACTTC.

This clonotype was detected many times. The V and J genes are TRBV11-1 and TRBJ2-1; the match to TRBD1 covers 9 bases. The CDR3 is made up of 20 amino acids. The germline V gene encodes CDR1 SGHAT and CDR2 FQDESV (reference sequence). The trim removed 1 base at V and 4 bases at J, leaving 17 bases unmatched. As DNA, the CDR3 is TGTGCCAGCAGCTTAGTCCCTTATATCAGCGACAGGGGGGAATACAATGAGCAGTTCTTC. Translating gives CASSLVPYISDRGEYNEQFF.

V usage is TRBV28 and J usage is TRBJ2-3; D call uncertain. Trimming shortened V by 2 bases and J by 5 bases, and 5 bases separated the two germline ends. This CDR3 comprises 12 residues. The V gene's germline CDR1 is MDHEN and CDR2 SYDVKM. The CDR3 here is CASSLAVDTQYF. Written as DNA, the CDR3 is TGTGCCAGCAGTTTAGCGGTAGATACGCAGTATTTT.

This clonotype has ten or more counts. V and J are TRBV6-4 and TRBJ2-1; 10 positions match TRBD2. The V gene's germline CDR1 is MRHNA and CDR2 SNTAGT. The CDR3 covers 15 residues. Trimming removed 5 bases from V and 8 bases from J; junction bases left unmatched: 9. The CDR3 sequence: CASSPLAGDSDEQFF. In DNA form, the CDR3 reads TGTGCCAGCAGTCCCCTAGCGGGAGATTCGGATGAGCAGTTCTTC.

This clonotype was detected many times. The V and J genes are TRBV27 and TRBJ2-7; TRBD1 matches 11 bases. This CDR3 has 16 amino acids. Trimming cost V 5 bases and J 5 bases; bases outside gene matches: 11. Germline V gives CDR1 MNHEY, CDR2 SMNVEV (reference sequence). CDR3 protein: CASSPMPGQGGHEQYF. The CDR3 DNA sequence: TGTGCCAGCAGTCCGATGCCGGGACAGGGGGGCCACGAGCAGTACTTC.

This clonotype occurred many times. The CDR3, as DNA: TGCAGTGCTCCTACCTGGGATTCCCCCACAGATACGCAGTATTTT. As protein: CSAPTWDSPTDTQYF. The chain recombines TRBV20-1 with TRBJ2-3; D is undetermined. The germline gives CDR1 DFQATT, CDR2 SNEGSKA (reference sequence). The CDR3 is 15 residues long. V lost 5 bases to trimming and J lost 2 bases, with 17 bases between them.